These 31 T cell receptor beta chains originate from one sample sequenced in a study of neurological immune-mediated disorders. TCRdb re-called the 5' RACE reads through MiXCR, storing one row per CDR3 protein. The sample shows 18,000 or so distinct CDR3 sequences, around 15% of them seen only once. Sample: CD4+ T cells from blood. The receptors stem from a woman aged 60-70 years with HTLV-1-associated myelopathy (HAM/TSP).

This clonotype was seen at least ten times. CDR3 DNA sequence: TGTGCCAGCAGCCAAGATTTCGCATCCAACTATGGCTACACCTTC. Translation: CASSQDFASNYGYTF. The rearrangement links TRBV3-1 to TRBJ1-2; D is unclear. CDR1 is LGHDT and CDR2 is YNNKEL in the germline V gene (reference sequence). The CDR3 totals 15 residues. V dropped 0 bases and J dropped 2 bases, with 10 bases sitting between them. Drawing the rest from reference TRBV3-1 and TRBJ1-2, the complete variable domain is DTAVSQTPKYLVTQMGNDKSIKCEQNLGHDTMYWYKQDSKKFLKIMFSYNNKELIINETVPNRFSPKSPDKAHLNLHINSLELGDSAVYFCASSQDFASNYGYTFGSGTRLTVV.

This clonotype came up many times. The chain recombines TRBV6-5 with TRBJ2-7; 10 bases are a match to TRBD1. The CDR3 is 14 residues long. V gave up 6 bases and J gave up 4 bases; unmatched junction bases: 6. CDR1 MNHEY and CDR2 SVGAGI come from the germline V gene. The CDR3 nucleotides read TGTGCCAGCAGGTCGACAGGGGGCTTTTACGAGCAGTACTTC. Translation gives CASRSTGGFYEQYF.

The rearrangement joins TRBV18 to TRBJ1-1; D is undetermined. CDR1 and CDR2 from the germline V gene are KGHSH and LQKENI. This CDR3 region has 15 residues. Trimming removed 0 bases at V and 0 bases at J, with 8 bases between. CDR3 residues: CASSPPRQVNTEAFF. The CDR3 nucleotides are TGTGCCAGCTCACCACCGAGACAAGTGAACACTGAAGCTTTCTTT.

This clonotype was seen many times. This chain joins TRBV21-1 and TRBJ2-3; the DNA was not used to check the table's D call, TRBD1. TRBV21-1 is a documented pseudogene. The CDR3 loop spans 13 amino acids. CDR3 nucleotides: TGTGCCAGCAGCTCAAATCACCGGGACGGAGGCTATTTT. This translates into CASSSNHRDGGYF.

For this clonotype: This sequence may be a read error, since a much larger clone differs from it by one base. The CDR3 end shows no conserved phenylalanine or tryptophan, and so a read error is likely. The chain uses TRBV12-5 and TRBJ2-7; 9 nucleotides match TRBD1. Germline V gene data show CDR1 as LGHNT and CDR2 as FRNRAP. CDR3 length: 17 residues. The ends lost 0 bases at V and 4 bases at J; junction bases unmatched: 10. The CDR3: CASGLVAIGTGRYEQYL. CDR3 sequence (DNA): TGTGCTAGTGGTTTGGTAGCCATTGGGACAGGGCGGTACGAGCAGTACTTA.

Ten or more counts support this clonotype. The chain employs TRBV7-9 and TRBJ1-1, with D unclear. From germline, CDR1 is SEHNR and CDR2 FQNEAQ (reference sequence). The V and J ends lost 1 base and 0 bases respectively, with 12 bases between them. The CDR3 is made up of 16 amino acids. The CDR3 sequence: CASSLGLTSLNTEAFF. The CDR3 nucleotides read TGTGCCAGCAGCTTAGGGTTGACCAGCCTGAACACTGAAGCTTTCTTT.

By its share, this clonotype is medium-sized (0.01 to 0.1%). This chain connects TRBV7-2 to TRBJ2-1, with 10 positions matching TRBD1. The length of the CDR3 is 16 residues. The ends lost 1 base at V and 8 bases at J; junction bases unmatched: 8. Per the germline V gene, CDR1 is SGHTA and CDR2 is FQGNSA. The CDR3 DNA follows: TGTGCCAGCAGCTTAGTTATAGGACAGGGGGACCATGAGCAGTTCTTC. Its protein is CASSLVIGQGDHEQFF.

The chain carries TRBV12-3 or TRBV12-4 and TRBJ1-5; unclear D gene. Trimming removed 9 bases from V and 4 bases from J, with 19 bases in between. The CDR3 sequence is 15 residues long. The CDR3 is CASSPGKERNQPQHF. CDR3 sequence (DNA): TGTGCCAGTAGTCCCGGAAAGGAAAGGAATCAGCCCCAGCATTTT.

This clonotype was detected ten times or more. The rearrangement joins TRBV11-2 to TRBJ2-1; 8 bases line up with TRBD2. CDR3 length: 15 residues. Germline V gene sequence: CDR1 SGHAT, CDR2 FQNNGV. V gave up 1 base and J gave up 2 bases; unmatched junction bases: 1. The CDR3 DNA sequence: TGTGCCAGCAGCTTAGTTAGCGGGACCTACAATGAGCAGTTCTTC. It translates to CASSLVSGTYNEQFF.

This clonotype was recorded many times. DNA for the CDR3: TGTGCCAGCAGTCCCACTAGCTATCCCGGGGAGCTGTTTTTT. It codes for CASSPTSYPGELFF. The chain links TRBV6-2 or TRBV6-3 to TRBJ2-2, with D perhaps TRBD2 (6 bases). Trimming took off 5 bases at V and 6 bases at J, with 13 bases between the two ends. The CDR3 extends over 14 amino acids. From germline, CDR1 is MNHEY and CDR2 SVGEGT.

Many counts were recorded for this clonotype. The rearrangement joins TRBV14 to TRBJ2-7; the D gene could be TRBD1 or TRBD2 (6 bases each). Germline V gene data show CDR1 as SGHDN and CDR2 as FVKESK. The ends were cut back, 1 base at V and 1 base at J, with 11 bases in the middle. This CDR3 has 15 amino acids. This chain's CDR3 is CASSQVRGPSYEQYF. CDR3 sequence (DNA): TGTGCCAGCAGCCAAGTTCGGGGGCCATCCTACGAGCAGTACTTC.

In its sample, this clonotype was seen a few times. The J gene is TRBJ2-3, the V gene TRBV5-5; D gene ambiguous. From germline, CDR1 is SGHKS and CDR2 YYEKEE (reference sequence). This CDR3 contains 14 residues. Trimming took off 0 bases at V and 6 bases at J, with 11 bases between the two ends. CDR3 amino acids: CASSLEPTIDTQYF. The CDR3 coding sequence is TGTGCCAGCAGCTTGGAGCCTACGATTGATACGCAGTATTTT.

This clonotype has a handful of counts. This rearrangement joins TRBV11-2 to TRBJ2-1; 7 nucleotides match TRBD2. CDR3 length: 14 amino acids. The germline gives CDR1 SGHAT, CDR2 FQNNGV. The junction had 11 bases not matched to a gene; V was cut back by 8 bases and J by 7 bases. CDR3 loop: CASGYGGSINEQFF. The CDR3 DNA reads TGTGCCAGCGGCTATGGCGGGAGCATTAATGAGCAGTTCTTC.

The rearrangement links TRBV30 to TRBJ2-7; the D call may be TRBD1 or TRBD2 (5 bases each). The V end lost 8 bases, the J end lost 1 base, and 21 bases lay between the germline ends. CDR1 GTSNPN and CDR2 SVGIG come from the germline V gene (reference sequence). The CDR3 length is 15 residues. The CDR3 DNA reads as TGTGCCGGGGGACCGGGCGGTGGGCTGTCCTACGAGCAGTACTTC. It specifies CAGGPGGGLSYEQYF.

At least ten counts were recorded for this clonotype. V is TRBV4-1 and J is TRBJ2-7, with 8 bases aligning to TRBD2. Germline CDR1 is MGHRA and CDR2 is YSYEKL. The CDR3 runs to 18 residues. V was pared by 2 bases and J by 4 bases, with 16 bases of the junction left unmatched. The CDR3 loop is CASSQIIWLVGGVYEQYF. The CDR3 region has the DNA TGCGCCAGCAGCCAAATCATCTGGCTAGTCGGGGGGGTTTACGAGCAGTACTTC.

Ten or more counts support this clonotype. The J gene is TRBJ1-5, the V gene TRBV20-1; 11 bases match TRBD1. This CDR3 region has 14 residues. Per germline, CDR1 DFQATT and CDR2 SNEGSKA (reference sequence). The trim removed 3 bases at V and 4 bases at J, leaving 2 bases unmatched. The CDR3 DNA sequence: TGCAGTGCTAGGGGGGACAGGGGGAATCAGCCCCAGCATTTT. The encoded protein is CSARGDRGNQPQHF.

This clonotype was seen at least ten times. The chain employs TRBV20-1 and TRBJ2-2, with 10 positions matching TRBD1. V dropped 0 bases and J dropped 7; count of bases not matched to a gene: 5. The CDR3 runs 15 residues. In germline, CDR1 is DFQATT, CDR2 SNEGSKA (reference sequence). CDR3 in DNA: TGCAGTGCTAGAGACTACGGACAGGGGGGCGGGGAGCTGTTTTTT. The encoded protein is CSARDYGQGGGELFF.

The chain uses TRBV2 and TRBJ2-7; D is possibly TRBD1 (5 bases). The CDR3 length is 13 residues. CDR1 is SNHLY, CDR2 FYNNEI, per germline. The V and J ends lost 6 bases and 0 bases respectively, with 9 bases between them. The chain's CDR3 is CASSRESSYEQYF. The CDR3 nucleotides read TGTGCCAGCAGCAGGGAAAGCTCCTACGAGCAGTACTTC.

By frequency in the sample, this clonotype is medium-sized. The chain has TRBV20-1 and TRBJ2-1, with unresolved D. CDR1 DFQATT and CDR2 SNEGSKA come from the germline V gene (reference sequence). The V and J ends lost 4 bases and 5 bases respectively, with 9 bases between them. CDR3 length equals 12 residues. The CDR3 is CSAKGLHNEQFF. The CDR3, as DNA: TGCAGTGCTAAAGGATTACACAATGAGCAGTTCTTC.

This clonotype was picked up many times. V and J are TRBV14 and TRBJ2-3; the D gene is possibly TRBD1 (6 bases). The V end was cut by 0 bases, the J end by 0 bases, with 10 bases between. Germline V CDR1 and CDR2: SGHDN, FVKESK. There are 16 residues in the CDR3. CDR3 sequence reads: CASSQETGISTDTQYF. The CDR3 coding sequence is TGTGCCAGCAGCCAAGAGACAGGAATTAGCACAGATACGCAGTATTTT.

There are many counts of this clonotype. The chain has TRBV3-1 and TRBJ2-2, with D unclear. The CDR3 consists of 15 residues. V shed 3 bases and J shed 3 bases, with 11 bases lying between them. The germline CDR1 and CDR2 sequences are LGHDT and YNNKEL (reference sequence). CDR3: CASSHFGRDTGELFF. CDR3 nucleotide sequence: TGTGCCAGCAGCCATTTCGGAAGAGACACCGGGGAGCTGTTTTTT.

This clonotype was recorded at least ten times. CDR3 loop: CASIGTPNTGELFF. The DNA of the CDR3 is TGTGCCAGCATCGGGACACCGAACACCGGGGAGCTGTTTTTT. This chain joins TRBV7-9 and TRBJ2-2, with a weak D call TRBD1 (6 bases). The V end lost 7 bases, the J end lost 0 bases, and 9 bases lay between the germline ends. This CDR3 contains 14 residues. Germline CDR1 reads SEHNR; CDR2 reads FQNEAQ (reference sequence).

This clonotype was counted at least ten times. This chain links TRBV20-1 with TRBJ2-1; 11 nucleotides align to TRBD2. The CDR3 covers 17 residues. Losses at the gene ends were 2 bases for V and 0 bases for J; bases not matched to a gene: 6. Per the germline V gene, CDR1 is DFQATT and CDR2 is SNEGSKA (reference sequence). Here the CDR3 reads CSARLAGGLSSYNEQFF. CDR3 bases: TGCAGTGCTAGACTAGCGGGAGGCCTGAGCTCCTACAATGAGCAGTTCTTC.

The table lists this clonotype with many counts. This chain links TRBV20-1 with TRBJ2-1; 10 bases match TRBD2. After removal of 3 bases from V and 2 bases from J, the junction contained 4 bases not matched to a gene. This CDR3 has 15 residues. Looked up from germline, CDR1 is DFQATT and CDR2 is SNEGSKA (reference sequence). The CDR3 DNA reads TGCAGTGCTAGTAGCGGGAGGAGGGCCTACAATGAGCAGTTCTTC. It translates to CSASSGRRAYNEQFF.

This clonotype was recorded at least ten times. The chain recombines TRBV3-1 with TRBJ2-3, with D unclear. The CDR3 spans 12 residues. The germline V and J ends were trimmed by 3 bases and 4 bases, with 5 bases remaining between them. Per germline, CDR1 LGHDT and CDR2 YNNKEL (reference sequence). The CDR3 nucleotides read TGTGCCAGCAGCCATTCGTCAGATACGCAGTATTTT. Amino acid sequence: CASSHSSDTQYF.

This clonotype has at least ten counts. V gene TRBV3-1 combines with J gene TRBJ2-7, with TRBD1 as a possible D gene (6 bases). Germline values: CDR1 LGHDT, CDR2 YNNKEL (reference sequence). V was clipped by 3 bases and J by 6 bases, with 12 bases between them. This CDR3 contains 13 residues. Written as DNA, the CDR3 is TGTGCCAGCAGCCAGGTTACAGGGCGCGAGCAGTACTTC. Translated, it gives CASSQVTGREQYF.

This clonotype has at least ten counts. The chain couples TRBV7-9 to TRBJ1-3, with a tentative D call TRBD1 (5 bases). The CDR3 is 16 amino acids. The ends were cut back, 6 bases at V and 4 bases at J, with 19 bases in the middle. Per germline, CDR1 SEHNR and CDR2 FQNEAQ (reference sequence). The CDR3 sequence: CASRAGTSGRGNTIYF. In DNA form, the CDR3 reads TGTGCCAGCAGGGCCGGGACCTCAGGACGGGGAAACACCATATATTTT.

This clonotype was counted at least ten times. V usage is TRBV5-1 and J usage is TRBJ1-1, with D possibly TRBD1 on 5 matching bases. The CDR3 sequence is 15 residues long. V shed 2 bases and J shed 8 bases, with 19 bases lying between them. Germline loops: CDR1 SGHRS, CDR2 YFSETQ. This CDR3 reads CASSLNTIRDGEAFF. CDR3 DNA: TGCGCCAGCAGCTTAAATACTATCCGGGACGGAGAAGCTTTCTTT. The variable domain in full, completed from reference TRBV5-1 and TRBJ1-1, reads KAGVTQTPRYLIKTRGQQVTLSCSPISGHRSVSWYQQTPGQGLQFLFEYFSETQRNKGNFPGRFSGRQFSNSRSEMNVSTLELGDSALYLCASSLNTIRDGEAFFGQGTRLTVV.

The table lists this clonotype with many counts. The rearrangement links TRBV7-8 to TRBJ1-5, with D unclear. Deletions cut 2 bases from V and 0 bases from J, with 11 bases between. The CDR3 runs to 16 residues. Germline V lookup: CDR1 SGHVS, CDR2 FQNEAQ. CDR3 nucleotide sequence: TGTGCCAGCAGCTTACTGACGGCAATTAGCAATCAGCCCCAGCATTTT. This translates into CASSLLTAISNQPQHF.

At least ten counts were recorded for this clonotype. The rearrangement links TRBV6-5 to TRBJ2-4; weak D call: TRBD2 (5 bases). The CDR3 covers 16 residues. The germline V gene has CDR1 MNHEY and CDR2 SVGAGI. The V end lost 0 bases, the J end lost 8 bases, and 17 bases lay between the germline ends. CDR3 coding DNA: TGTGCCAGCAGTTACTCGGGAGTATCCGGCGGATACATTCAGTACTTC. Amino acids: CASSYSGVSGGYIQYF.

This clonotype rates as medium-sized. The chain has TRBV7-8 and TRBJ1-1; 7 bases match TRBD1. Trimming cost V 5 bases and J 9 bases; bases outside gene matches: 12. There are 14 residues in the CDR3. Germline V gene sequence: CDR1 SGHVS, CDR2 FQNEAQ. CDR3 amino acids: CASSALRQGRKAFF. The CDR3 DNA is TGTGCCAGCAGCGCACTAAGACAGGGAAGGAAAGCTTTCTTT. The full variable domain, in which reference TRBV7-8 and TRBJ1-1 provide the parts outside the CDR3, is GAGVSQSPRYKVAKRGQDVALRCDPISGHVSLFWYQQALGQGPEFLTYFQNEAQLDKSGLPSDRFFAERPEGSVSTLKIQRTQQEDSAVYLCASSALRQGRKAFFGQGTRLTVV.